The 26 T cell receptor beta chains in this list originate from one sample, sequenced in a study of blood T cells in healthy people across ages. Through a sample-barcoded 5' primer and a J-beta primer mix, a second PCR was run for roughly 6 to 11 cycles. TCRdb recomputed calls from the 5' RACE reads with MiXCR, one row per CDR3 protein. The repertoire consists of just under 750,000 distinct CDR3 sequences, with 20% to 25% occurring once and the leading ten covering 22%. The sequenced sample consisted of blood. The source is a man between 65 and 85 years old in good health.

J is TRBJ2-7 and V is TRBV12-3 or TRBV12-4; no clear D gene. CDR3 length: 15 amino acids. Trimming removed 3 bases from V and 6 bases from J, with 18 bases in between. The CDR3 reads CASSFGMSIWGEQYV. In DNA, the CDR3 is TGTGCCAGCAGTTTTGGCATGTCGATATGGGGCGAGCAGTACGTC.

This chain links TRBV7-2 with TRBJ2-3; no clear D gene. Germline lookup yields CDR1 SGHTA and CDR2 FQGNSA. V was shortened by 7 bases and J by 5 bases, with 13 bases between the two germline ends. The CDR3 totals 13 residues. CDR3 in DNA: TGTGCCAGCACCCCGGAACCAAAAGATACGCAGTATTTT. Translating gives CASTPEPKDTQYF.

The V and J genes are TRBV7-9 and TRBJ1-2; 7 bases are shared with TRBD1. Germline loops: CDR1 SEHNR, CDR2 FQNEAQ (reference sequence). V was pared by 1 base and J by 6 bases, with 5 bases of the junction left unmatched. The CDR3 has 14 amino acids. The CDR3 nucleotides read TGTGCCAGCAGCTTAGTTGGGACAGCCAATGGCTACACCTTC. Its translation is CASSLVGTANGYTF.

Only a few counts were recorded for this clonotype. The rearrangement joins TRBV12-3 or TRBV12-4 to TRBJ2-7; 10 bases fit TRBD1. The V gene end was trimmed by 4 bases and the J gene end by 1 base; junction bases not matched to a gene: 4. This CDR3 has 15 amino acids. The CDR3 region is CASSSTGGKSYEQYF. As DNA, the CDR3 is TGTGCCAGCAGTTCGACAGGGGGCAAATCCTACGAGCAGTACTTC.

The chain links TRBV20-1 to TRBJ1-6; D not resolved. V lost 0 bases and J lost 2, with 11 bases in between. The germline gives CDR1 DFQATT, CDR2 SNEGSKA (reference sequence). This CDR3 is built from 16 residues. CDR3 region: CSAREMDRAYNSPLHF. The CDR3 DNA sequence: TGCAGTGCTAGAGAGATGGACCGCGCCTATAATTCACCCCTCCACTTT.

V usage is TRBV7-9 and J usage is TRBJ1-4, with D hard to call. The CDR3 length is 14 residues. CDR1 is SEHNR, CDR2 FQNEAQ, per germline (reference sequence). Trimming cost V 7 bases and J 7 bases, with 16 bases left between them. The CDR3 here is CASTPGREVEKLFF. The CDR3 nucleotides are TGTGCCAGCACCCCCGGGAGGGAGGTTGAAAAACTGTTTTTT. Full variable domain (missing parts from reference TRBV7-9 and TRBJ1-4): DTGVSQNPRHKITKRGQNVTFRCDPISEHNRLYWYRQTLGQGPEFLTYFQNEAQLEKSRLLSDRFSAERPKGSFSTLEIQRTEQGDSAMYLCASTPGREVEKLFFGSGTQLSVL.

Only a few counts were recorded for this clonotype. The chain carries TRBV2 and TRBJ2-7; either TRBD1 or TRBD2 may fit D (5 bases each). V gave up 8 bases and J gave up 0 bases, with 11 bases separating them. The CDR3 length is 13 residues. Per the germline V gene, CDR1 is SNHLY and CDR2 is FYNNEI. The CDR3 protein is CASHEGSSYEQYF. The CDR3 DNA reads TGTGCCAGCCATGAGGGGAGCTCCTACGAGCAGTACTTC.

This clonotype was counted many times. The V and J genes are TRBV29-1 and TRBJ2-7; 10 bases align to TRBD1. Germline V gene lookup returns CDR1 SQVTM and CDR2 ANQGSEA. With 5 bases clipped from V and 4 bases from J, the junction kept 5 bases outside the gene matches. CDR3 length: 13 amino acids. CDR3 nucleotide sequence: TGCAGCGTTCCGGGACAGGGGATGTACGAGCAGTACTTC. This encodes CSVPGQGMYEQYF.

The J gene is TRBJ2-1, the V gene TRBV7-9; D might be TRBD2 (7 bases). The germline V gene encodes CDR1 SEHNR and CDR2 FQNEAQ (reference sequence). Trimming shortened V by 5 bases and J by 0 bases, and 11 bases separated the two germline ends. The length of the CDR3 is 15 residues. The CDR3 DNA sequence: TGTGCCAGCAGCGCGGGGGCTTTCTCCTACAATGAGCAGTTCTTC. The encoded protein is CASSAGAFSYNEQFF.

The chain recombines TRBV6-5 with TRBJ2-1; D is unclear. CDR1 and CDR2 (germline): MNHEY, SVGAGI. Trimming removed 5 bases at V and 9 bases at J, with 14 bases between. The CDR3 loop spans 13 amino acids. CDR3 amino acids: CASSPHLHPEQFF. The CDR3 DNA is TGTGCCAGCAGTCCCCATCTCCACCCTGAGCAGTTCTTC.

This clonotype was detected only a few times. V usage is TRBV4-1 and J usage is TRBJ2-1; tentatively, D is TRBD1 or TRBD2 (5 bases each). The germline V gene encodes CDR1 MGHRA and CDR2 YSYEKL. The CDR3 runs to 17 residues. V was clipped by 0 bases and J by 6 bases, with 18 bases between them. The CDR3: CASSQDLAGTLSNEQFF. Written as DNA, the CDR3 is TGCGCCAGCAGCCAAGATCTGGCAGGGACCCTAAGCAATGAGCAGTTCTTC.

A few counts support this clonotype. The J gene is TRBJ2-1, the V gene TRBV6-5; 9 bases map to TRBD1. Germline CDR1 is MNHEY and CDR2 is SVGAGI. The CDR3 sequence is 17 residues long. Trimming at V came to 1 base and at J to 6 bases, leaving 10 bases not matched to a gene. The CDR3 coding sequence is TGTGCCAGCAGTTACTTCTCCGGGACAGGGTCGCGCAATGAGCAGTTCTTC. The encoded protein is CASSYFSGTGSRNEQFF.

This clonotype was counted a few times. The chain is built from TRBV20-1 and TRBJ1-1, with TRBD1 as a possible D gene (6 bases). Germline CDR1 DFQATT, CDR2 SNEGSKA (reference sequence). The CDR3 is 11 residues long. V was shortened by 6 bases and J by 7 bases, with 12 bases between the two germline ends. The CDR3 spells CSAEDSFEAFF. CDR3 in DNA: TGCAGTGCCGAGGACAGCTTTGAAGCTTTCTTT.

The gene calls are TRBV20-1 and TRBJ2-5; D gene unclear. Per the germline V gene, CDR1 is DFQATT and CDR2 is SNEGSKA (reference sequence). This CDR3 comprises 11 residues. Trimming stripped 3 bases from V and 5 bases from J, with 7 bases between. CDR3 loop: CSARSVETQYF. The CDR3 DNA reads as TGCAGTGCTAGGAGTGTGGAGACCCAGTACTTC.

The chain recombines TRBV3-1 with TRBJ2-3; weak D call: TRBD2 (5 bases). The V and J ends lost 5 bases and 5 bases respectively, with 11 bases between them. Germline CDR1 and CDR2: LGHDT and YNNKEL (reference sequence). The CDR3 is made up of 13 amino acids. The CDR3 region is CASSSTRIDTQYF. The DNA of the CDR3 is TGTGCCAGCAGCTCTACTAGGATAGATACGCAGTATTTT.

The chain employs TRBV2 and TRBJ2-1; no definite D call. V lost 8 bases and J 2 bases, leaving 13 bases between the germline ends. From germline, CDR1 is SNHLY and CDR2 FYNNEI. The CDR3 extends over 14 amino acids. DNA for the CDR3: TGTGCCAGCTGCCGGGCGCCGGCCTACAATGAGCAGTTCTTC. Translation: CASCRAPAYNEQFF. The entire variable domain, with the rest obtained from reference TRBV2 and TRBJ2-1, is as follows: EPEVTQTPSHQVTQMGQEVILRCVPISNHLYFYWYRQILGQKVEFLVSFYNNEISEKSEIFDDQFSVERPDGSNFTLKIRSTKLEDSAMYFCASCRAPAYNEQFFGPGTRLTVL.

This clonotype was picked up a small number of times. V and J are TRBV3-1 and TRBJ1-1; weak D call: TRBD1 (6 bases). The CDR3 has 15 amino acids. CDR1 LGHDT and CDR2 YNNKEL come from the germline V gene (reference sequence). V was cut by 3 bases and J by 3 bases, with 14 bases left in between. For the CDR3, the DNA is TGTGCCAGCAGCCACGGGGGGCGAATCGACACTGAAGCTTTCTTT. Translating gives CASSHGGRIDTEAFF. The variable domain in full, completed from reference TRBV3-1 and TRBJ1-1, reads DTAVSQTPKYLVTQMGNDKSIKCEQNLGHDTMYWYKQDSKKFLKIMFSYNNKELIINETVPNRFSPKSPDKAHLNLHINSLELGDSAVYFCASSHGGRIDTEAFFGQGTRLTVV.

This clonotype has just a few counts. This chain connects TRBV20-1 to TRBJ2-5, with 10 nucleotides matching TRBD2. The germline V gene encodes CDR1 DFQATT and CDR2 SNEGSKA (reference sequence). Trimming removed 0 bases from V and 2 bases from J; junction bases left unmatched: 6. This CDR3 region has 16 residues. The CDR3 sequence: CSARDPLAGTQETQYF. The DNA of the CDR3 is TGCAGTGCTAGAGATCCACTAGCGGGGACTCAAGAGACCCAGTACTTC.

The chain has TRBV18 and TRBJ2-7, with TRBD2 identical over 8 bases. The germline V gene has CDR1 KGHSH and CDR2 LQKENI. This CDR3 has 17 amino acids. The V and J ends lost 3 bases and 4 bases, in that order; junction bases with no gene match: 14. As DNA, the CDR3 is TGTGCCAGCTCACCGGCCGGGATCCTAGCGGGTCAATACGAGCAGTACTTC. Its protein is CASSPAGILAGQYEQYF.

This clonotype showed up just a few times. The V and J genes are TRBV20-1 and TRBJ1-2; TRBD1 aligns across 8 bases. The CDR3 covers 13 residues. The trim removed 6 bases at V and 3 bases at J, leaving 6 bases unmatched. Germline lookup yields CDR1 DFQATT and CDR2 SNEGSKA (reference sequence). The CDR3 nucleotides read TGCAGTGCCAGACAGGGGAAGGACTATGGCTACACCTTC. Translation: CSARQGKDYGYTF.

This sequence joins TRBV11-2 and TRBJ1-2; D perhaps matches TRBD1 (6 bases). Trimming pared 6 bases from V and 0 bases from J, leaving 14 bases between. The length of the CDR3 is 15 residues. Per the germline V gene, CDR1 is SGHAT and CDR2 is FQNNGV. The CDR3 sequence is CASRIGTQTNYGYTF. CDR3 nucleotides: TGTGCCAGCAGAATCGGGACACAGACTAACTATGGCTACACCTTC.

J is TRBJ2-5 and V is TRBV5-1; possibly TRBD1 for D (6 bases). Looked up from germline, CDR1 is SGHRS and CDR2 is YFSETQ. This CDR3 has 14 amino acids. V was trimmed by 1 base and J by 3 bases, leaving 10 bases between them. The CDR3: CASSLRRQEETQYF. The CDR3 DNA follows: TGCGCCAGCAGCTTGAGGCGACAGGAAGAGACCCAGTACTTC.

The sample holds a few counts of this clonotype. The chain couples TRBV5-5 to TRBJ1-1; D perhaps matches TRBD1 (5 bases). Germline lookup yields CDR1 SGHKS and CDR2 YYEKEE (reference sequence). Trimming took 1 base from V and 3 from J, leaving 22 bases between them. The CDR3 has 18 amino acids. CDR3 protein: CASSLLFPIRVGDTEAFF. The DNA of the CDR3 is TGTGCCAGCAGCTTGTTATTCCCCATCAGGGTGGGGGACACTGAAGCTTTCTTT. The full variable domain, in which reference TRBV5-5 and TRBJ1-1 provide the parts outside the CDR3, is DAGVTQSPTHLIKTRGQQVTLRCSPISGHKSVSWYQQVLGQGPQFIFQYYEKEERGRGNFPDRFSARQFPNYSSELNVNALLLGDSALYLCASSLLFPIRVGDTEAFFGQGTRLTVV.

This clonotype turned up a few times. A junction boundary mismatches the germline segment, possibly from a read error. The chain is built from TRBV9 and TRBJ1-2, with a possible D match to TRBD1 (5 bases). Germline assignment: CDR1 SGDLS and CDR2 YYNGEE. The CDR3 consists of 13 residues. The CDR3 is CASSGLGVDGCTF. The CDR3 DNA follows: TGTGCCAGCAGCGGACTAGGGGTGGACGGCTGCACCTTC.

In its sample, this clonotype was seen a few times. The chain couples TRBV6-5 to TRBJ1-5; D not resolved. The germline gives CDR1 MNHEY, CDR2 SVGAGI. The CDR3 has 13 residues. The V gene lost 3 bases and the J gene lost 7 bases, with 10 bases spanning the gap. The CDR3 protein is CASSYRATQPQHF. CDR3 coding DNA: TGTGCCAGCAGTTATAGGGCGACCCAGCCCCAGCATTTT.

The chain is built from TRBV18 and TRBJ2-2, with no clear D. Germline-derived CDR1 and CDR2 are KGHSH and LQKENI. V was pared by 10 bases and J by 0 bases, with 15 bases between. The CDR3 runs to 15 residues. CDR3 sequence: CATQPPAPNTGELFF. In DNA, the CDR3 is TGTGCCACGCAACCCCCTGCGCCGAACACCGGGGAGCTGTTTTTT. The full variable domain, in which reference TRBV18 and TRBJ2-2 provide the parts outside the CDR3, is NAGVMQNPRHLVRRRGQEARLRCSPMKGHSHVYWYRQLPEEGLKFMVYLQKENIIDESGMPKERFSAEFPKEGPSILRIQQVVRGDSAAYFCATQPPAPNTGELFFGEGSRLTVL.